This T cell receptor beta chain derives from a study of CD8+ T cells in alopecia areata (dated by TCRdb to the late 2010s). Regarding the study in general: The treated patients took part in an open-label pilot trial in which moderate-to-severe alopecia areata was treated with oral tofacitinib at 5 to 10 mg twice daily. Patients stayed on tofacitinib for 6 to 18 months and then had 6 months of follow-up off drug so that delayed response and recurrence could be assessed. The SALT score, which quantifies the percentage of affected scalp surface area, was used to measure disease severity in treated patients. In both human patients and the C3H/HeJ mouse model, the study applied high-throughput TCRbeta sequencing to look at T cell clonal expansion in alopecia areata. Human TCRbeta sequencing covered scalp tissue and sorted CD4+ and CD8+ peripheral blood T cells from patchy and totalis/universalis alopecia areata patients and healthy controls. Patients on tofacitinib were biopsied at baseline and after 4 and 24 weeks of treatment, and several of the patients also had a later scalp biopsy. Scalp clonality was compared across normal scalp (n=4), patchy alopecia areata scalp (n=8), and alopecia totalis/universalis scalp (n=8). RNA was extracted with the PAXgene miRNA kit for fixed scalp, the miRNeasy kit for PBMCs, and the RNeasy kit for mouse skin. Amplification of TCRbeta CDR3 regions was done by immunoSEQ multiplex PCR using 35 Vbeta forward primers and 13 Jbeta reverse primers.

To prepare the library, the immunoSEQ multiplex PCR assay was applied. RNA was extracted from all samples and reverse transcribed into cDNA, which served as template for TCR sequencing. First-strand cDNA was synthesized using SuperScript III with a 2:1 mix of oligo-dT and random hexamers. Amplification bias was assessed with a synthetic immune receptor repertoire, and residual bias was removed computationally. In the authors' own workflow: After raw reads were preprocessed to remove errors, the CDR3 was defined following IMGT conventions as running from the conserved cysteine to phenylalanine. Clonality was computed as 1 minus the Shannon entropy, with the entropy normalized by log2 of the number of productive unique TCRs. CD4 or CD8 identity of scalp clones was inferred by cross-referencing scalp TCRbeta sequences with sorted blood CD4 and CD8 repertoires. This is the immuneACCESS table as TCRdb keeps it, with only in-frame sequences that have V and J called. A part of the clones is gone; compared with another copy, unresolved V genes explain less than half, and the rest is unexplained. V and J calls and clone size are copied from that table; D and trimming were computed from the DNA. The sample has around 210,000 clones on record, 64% of them singletons. The ten largest clones add up to more than 3.5% of the sample.

To note about this clone: No cognate antigen has been identified for it. Base qualities are not at hand, and no much larger clone is one base apart.

Spanning cysteine to phenylalanine, the CDR3 consists of 14 amino acids. The retained sequence is limited to the CDR3, 42 bases, with the frame set at the first base. The germline V gene encodes CDR1 ENHRY and CDR2 SYGVKD. V and J lose 5 bases and 1 base, and a span of 11 bases separates them. In the paper's terms, the time point label means: around 29 days on oral tofacitinib. The sample's treatment or condition label is to be understood as: oral pan-JAK inhibitor, 5-10 mg twice daily. Peripheral blood and lesional scalp punch biopsies were obtained from patients with alopecia areata. PBMCs were isolated by density centrifugation and stained for CD3, CD4 and CD8, and CD4+ and CD8+ T cells were sorted on a FACSAria. Results the study describes overall, beyond this receptor: Higher clonality and more expanded CD8+ clones were observed in lesional scalp than in normal scalp, particularly in alopecia totalis/universalis, a finding suggestive of antigenic drive. Compared with mice, TCR sequences shared between patients were less clear, possibly partly because of HLA diversity across the patient population. Because the treated cohort was small and had just a single nonresponder, larger studies are needed to establish links between baseline CD8+ expansion and response. Scalp TCR repertoire analysis is complicated because resident alphabeta T cells in normal human skin are also sequenced, whereas mouse skin is dominated by gammadelta T cells. Tofacitinib significantly decreased scalp clonality and the number of expanded CD8+ clones among the top 100 scalp clones. Many expanded lesional clones were found to persist in scalp and blood during tofacitinib treatment, and relapse after treatment cessation may be partly explained by this persistence.

The sample was CD4+ T cells sorted from blood, taken at week 4, from a patient treated with tofacitinib. The TCR was taken from a human donor with alopecia areata. The rearranged chain carries TRBV10-3 and TRBJ1-1, with no confidently assigned D gene. The encoded CDR3 is CAISNRRGNTEAFF. The bases are TGTGCCATCAGTAACCGACGGGGGAACACTGAAGCTTTCTTT.